The clone carrying this TCR beta chain was found many times. Its antigen is not known. From germline, CDR1 is SGHRS and CDR2 YFSETQ. The CDR3 loop spans 13 amino acids. Deletions cut 0 bases from V and 1 base from J, with 4 bases between. This record belongs to a study of T-cell reconstitution after alpha-beta-depleted transplantation in children. Preparation of the TCRbeta library used unique molecular identifiers. A single record per CDR3 protein comes from TCRdb applying MiXCR to the PCR reads. The repertoire holds approximately 650,000 distinct CDR3 sequences, with roughly 14% as singletons. Overall study findings and caveats: Several hundred expanded graft clones reportedly were the source of alpha-beta T cells about two months after transplant. Surviving recipient cells, namely T cells and thymic progenitors, were the source of high day-60 TCRbeta diversity in some patients. When one year had passed after transplant, most T-cell counts and diversity came from newly produced T cells.

Source: PBMCs, taken before TCRalphabeta/CD19-depleted stem cell transplant. The clonotype originates from a girl aged 2 to 9 with congenital amegakaryocytic thrombocytopenia, due to receive a stem cell transplant. The chain links TRBV5-1 to TRBJ1-2; D uncertain. The CDR3, as DNA: TGCGCCAGCAGCTTGGGACTTAACTATGGCTACACCTTC. Residues: CASSLGLNYGYTF.